The 32 T cell receptor beta chains below come from one sample, sequenced in a study of blood T cell repertoires in COVID-19. Profiled with immunoSEQ multiplex PCR; TCRdb holds only in-frame clones, not every one. The sample contains about 270,000 clones, approximately 89% of which appear only once. Sequenced sample: peripheral blood. The receptors derive from a woman between 45 and 65 years old with acute or convalescent COVID-19.

The chain has TRBV27 and TRBJ2-2, with D possibly TRBD2 on 5 matching bases. From germline, CDR1 is MNHEY and CDR2 SMNVEV (reference sequence). V gave up 6 bases and J gave up 7 bases, with 9 bases separating them. The CDR3 loop spans 12 amino acids. CDR3 sequence: CASSPGGGELFF. DNA of the CDR3: TGTGCCAGCAGCCCCGGAGGCGGGGAGCTGTTTTTT.

The chain has TRBV2 and TRBJ1-4; tentative D call: TRBD1 (5 bases). This CDR3 comprises 14 residues. Germline V gives CDR1 SNHLY, CDR2 FYNNEI. With 10 bases removed from V and 5 bases from J, the gap between germline ends came to 17 bases. The CDR3 DNA reads TGTGCCATTCCGTCCGGCAGGGAAAATGAAAAACTGTTTTTT. This gives the protein CAIPSGRENEKLFF.

The J gene is TRBJ1-3, the V gene TRBV29-1; 7 nucleotides align to TRBD1. V trimming: 4 bases; J trimming: 1 base; junction bases outside the gene matches: 7. This CDR3 has 15 residues. The germline CDR1 and CDR2 sequences are SQVTM and ANQGSEA. CDR3 amino acids: CSVGQGDSSGNTIYF. The CDR3 DNA reads as TGCAGCGTTGGGCAGGGGGATTCGTCTGGAAACACCATATATTTT.

V and J are TRBV27 and TRBJ2-1; possible D gene TRBD1, 5 bases. CDR3 size: 13 residues. Germline-derived CDR1 and CDR2 are MNHEY and SMNVEV (reference sequence). The V gene lost 2 bases and the J gene lost 13 bases, with 15 bases spanning the gap. The CDR3 loop is CASSLPGPAVQFF. Written as DNA, the CDR3 is TGTGCCAGCAGTTTACCAGGGCCCGCAGTTCAGTTCTTC.

This chain connects TRBV6-2 or TRBV6-3 to TRBJ2-3, with a possible D match to TRBD2 (7 bases). Germline lookup yields CDR1 MNHEY and CDR2 SVGEGT. V lost 0 bases and J lost 1, with 17 bases in between. The CDR3 has 18 amino acids. CDR3 in amino acids: CASSYSTQGLWGTDTQYF. The CDR3, as DNA: TGTGCCAGCAGTTACTCGACACAGGGACTATGGGGCACAGATACGCAGTATTTT.

The chain is built from TRBV6-2 or TRBV6-3 and TRBJ2-2, with TRBD1 matching over 8 bases. The CDR3 has 16 residues. Per the germline V gene, CDR1 is MNHEY and CDR2 is SVGEGT. The trim removed 5 bases at V and 3 bases at J, leaving 8 bases unmatched. The DNA for the CDR3 is TGTGCCAGCAGTGACCTATTGACAGGGGACACCGGGGAGCTGTTTTTT. Translation gives CASSDLLTGDTGELFF.

The chain joins TRBV11-2 to TRBJ2-1, with TRBD1 matching 9 bases. The germline CDR1 and CDR2 sequences are SGHAT and FQNNGV. CDR3 length equals 15 residues. V lost 7 bases and J lost 4; bases outside the gene matches: 8. CDR3 region: CASKEWTGEYNEQFF. As DNA, the CDR3 is TGTGCCAGCAAGGAATGGACAGGGGAATACAATGAGCAGTTCTTC.

The chain couples TRBV4-1 to TRBJ1-1; 8 bases fit TRBD1. Germline V lookup: CDR1 MGHRA, CDR2 YSYEKL. The CDR3 is 14 residues long. V trimming: 2 bases; J trimming: 7 bases; junction bases outside the gene matches: 6. CDR3 nucleotides: TGCGCCAGCAGCCAAAAAACAGGGGGAGTTGAAGCTTTCTTT. This codes for CASSQKTGGVEAFF.

The V gene is TRBV18, the J gene TRBJ1-1; D is ambiguous. V was trimmed by 3 bases and J by 5 bases, leaving 7 bases between them. From germline, CDR1 is KGHSH and CDR2 LQKENI. The CDR3 length is 12 residues. CDR3 bases: TGTGCCAGCTCACCGGAGGAAACTGAAGCTTTCTTT. Protein: CASSPEETEAFF.

In this sample, this clone turned up once. The chain carries TRBV28 and TRBJ2-7; D unresolved. The CDR3 totals 12 residues. Trimming removed 5 bases at V and 3 bases at J, with 8 bases between. CDR1 and CDR2 (germline): MDHEN, SYDVKM. The CDR3 nucleotides are TGTGCCAGCAGTCTTGAGATCTACGAGCAGTACTTC. The encoded protein is CASSLEIYEQYF.

This chain joins TRBV6-2 or TRBV6-3 and TRBJ2-1, with D possibly being TRBD2 (8 bases). This CDR3 comprises 18 residues. The germline gives CDR1 MNHEY, CDR2 SVGEGT. V lost 0 bases to trimming and J lost 6 bases, with 21 bases between them. As DNA, the CDR3 is TGTGCCAGCAGTTACTCGCGCAGGGGGACTAGGACAATCAATGAGCAGTTCTTC. It translates to CASSYSRRGTRTINEQFF.

This rearrangement joins TRBV3-1 (or the pseudogene TRBV3-2) to TRBJ2-7; D is possibly TRBD2 (6 bases). Germline CDR1 is LGHDT and CDR2 is YNNKEL (reference sequence). V shed 3 bases and J shed 2 bases, with 11 bases lying between them. The CDR3 has 14 residues. Written as DNA, the CDR3 is TGTGCCAGCAGCCACTGGGACTCCCCCTACGAGCAGTACTTC. It encodes CASSHWDSPYEQYF.

The chain couples TRBV5-1 to TRBJ2-1; 8 positions match TRBD2. The V gene end was trimmed by 0 bases and the J gene end by 6 bases; junction bases not matched to a gene: 17. In germline, CDR1 is SGHRS, CDR2 YFSETQ. The CDR3 has 19 residues. CDR3 bases: TGCGCCAGCAGCTTGGTCGTGACTAGCGTTTCTCTTGGGGGCAATGAGCAGTTCTTC. The encoded protein is CASSLVVTSVSLGGNEQFF.

The chain links TRBV10-3 to TRBJ1-2, with 8 bases matching TRBD1. The CDR3 runs 12 residues. CDR1 and CDR2 from the germline V gene are ENHRY and SYGVKD. Trimming removed 7 bases from V and 5 bases from J; junction bases left unmatched: 3. The CDR3 spells CAIMDREYGYTF. The DNA for the CDR3 is TGTGCCATCATGGACAGGGAGTATGGCTACACCTTC.

This clone was seen only a few times. The rearrangement joins TRBV10-3 to TRBJ2-7; TRBD2 might be the D (5 bases). Germline lookup yields CDR1 ENHRY and CDR2 SYGVKD. The CDR3 consists of 14 residues. Trimming removed 9 bases at V and 3 bases at J, with 18 bases between. The CDR3 sequence: CAIQGNTGFYEQYF. The CDR3 bases are TGTGCCATTCAAGGGAACACGGGATTCTACGAGCAGTACTTC.

The chain uses TRBV19 and TRBJ2-1; the D is unclear. The CDR3 runs to 16 residues. Between the trimmed V and J ends, which lost 3 bases and 2 bases, there was a span of 14 bases. CDR1 is LNHDA and CDR2 is SQIVND in the germline V gene (reference sequence). The chain's CDR3 is CASSIGPETAYNEQFF. The CDR3 nucleotides are TGTGCCAGTAGTATCGGCCCGGAGACTGCCTACAATGAGCAGTTCTTC.

The chain combines TRBV18 with TRBJ1-3, with 9 bases aligning to TRBD1. The CDR3 loop spans 16 amino acids. Germline CDR1 is KGHSH and CDR2 is LQKENI. The ends lost 4 bases at V and 2 bases at J; junction bases unmatched: 6. CDR3 bases: TGTGCCAGCTCACTAACAGGGGGCGCCCCTGGAAACACCATATATTTT. Translating gives CASSLTGGAPGNTIYF.

Ten or more counts support this clone. The rearrangement uses TRBV6-2 or TRBV6-3 and TRBJ1-1; D is perhaps TRBD1 (5 bases). Germline CDR1 MNHEY, CDR2 SVGEGT. The CDR3 extends over 18 amino acids. Trimming took 5 bases from V and 0 from J, leaving 22 bases between them. The CDR3 region is CASSLLTRYRSMNTEAFF. As DNA, the CDR3 is TGTGCCAGCAGTCTCCTTACTCGATACAGGAGTATGAACACTGAAGCTTTCTTT.

This chain links TRBV27 with TRBJ2-1; 7 positions agree with TRBD2. The germline V gene has CDR1 MNHEY and CDR2 SMNVEV (reference sequence). With 3 bases clipped from V and 0 bases from J, the junction kept 2 bases outside the gene matches. The CDR3 has 15 residues. CDR3 sequence reads: CASSFVAGSYNEQFF. DNA of the CDR3: TGTGCCAGCAGTTTTGTAGCGGGCTCCTACAATGAGCAGTTCTTC.

Only one count was recorded for this clone. The chain joins TRBV9 to TRBJ1-2; D perhaps matches TRBD1 (5 bases). Per germline, CDR1 SGDLS and CDR2 YYNGEE. This CDR3 comprises 17 residues. V lost 0 bases, J lost 0 bases, and 15 bases lay in between. The CDR3 sequence: CASSVGDKGPSNYGYTF. The CDR3 DNA sequence: TGTGCCAGCAGCGTAGGTGATAAGGGGCCATCTAACTATGGCTACACCTTC.

For the CDR3, the DNA is TGTGCCAGCTCACCGGCGGCCCACTCCTACAATGAGCAGTTCTTC. Protein: CASSPAAHSYNEQFF. The V gene is TRBV18, the J gene TRBJ2-1; D uncertain. V was trimmed by 3 bases and J by 0 bases, leaving 9 bases between them. This CDR3 comprises 15 residues. Germline CDR1 and CDR2: KGHSH and LQKENI.

The chain couples TRBV6-2 or TRBV6-3 to TRBJ2-1; 9 bases map to TRBD2. After removal of 3 bases from V and 5 bases from J, the junction contained 5 bases not matched to a gene. Germline loops: CDR1 MNHEY, CDR2 SVGEGT. The CDR3 sequence is 15 residues long. The CDR3 sequence: CASSYEAGGHNEQFF. The CDR3 DNA reads TGTGCCAGCAGTTATGAAGCGGGAGGCCACAATGAGCAGTTCTTC.

This sequence joins TRBV27 and TRBJ2-1; 10 nucleotides line up with TRBD2. The V gene's germline CDR1 is MNHEY and CDR2 SMNVEV (reference sequence). The ends lost 5 bases at V and 10 bases at J; junction bases unmatched: 14. This CDR3 has 16 residues. The CDR3 protein is CASSKHSGGISGEQFF. The CDR3 DNA reads TGTGCCAGCAGTAAACATAGCGGGGGGATCAGTGGGGAGCAGTTCTTC.

The V call is TRBV7-2, the J call TRBJ2-1, with 11 bases that match TRBD2. Trimming removed 4 bases from V and 3 bases from J; junction bases left unmatched: 8. The CDR3 is 17 amino acids. The germline V gene has CDR1 SGHTA and CDR2 FQGNSA. DNA of the CDR3: TGTGCCAGCAGCTCCAGGGGACTAGCGGAATACTACAATGAGCAGTTCTTC. It encodes CASSSRGLAEYYNEQFF.

The rearrangement joins TRBV19 to TRBJ2-3, with 10 nucleotides matching TRBD2. Trimming cost V 3 bases and J 6 bases; bases outside gene matches: 9. CDR3 length: 16 amino acids. CDR1 is LNHDA and CDR2 is SQIVND in the germline V gene (reference sequence). CDR3 residues: CASSIDSGGTPDTQYF. The CDR3 DNA reads TGTGCCAGTAGTATCGATAGCGGGGGGACCCCGGATACGCAGTATTTT.

The rearrangement links TRBV18 to TRBJ1-2; D not certain. Trimming cost V 1 base and J 0 bases, with 15 bases left between them. Per the germline V gene, CDR1 is KGHSH and CDR2 is LQKENI. The CDR3 runs 17 residues. As DNA, the CDR3 is TGTGCCAGCTCACCACAGTTGCGACACGCAGCTAACTATGGCTACACCTTC. It is translated as CASSPQLRHAANYGYTF.

Note on this clone: The sample holds other DNA sequences that translate to the same CDR3. The rearrangement joins TRBV12-3 or TRBV12-4 to TRBJ1-3; tentatively, D is TRBD1 (5 bases). The V end was cut by 5 bases, the J end by 7 bases, with 9 bases between. The CDR3 runs 12 residues. The CDR3 DNA follows: TGTGCCAGCAGTCCGGGGGGGAACACCATATATTTT. It yields the protein CASSPGGNTIYF.

This rearrangement joins TRBV27 to TRBJ2-6, with unresolved D. CDR3 length: 16 residues. The germline CDR1 and CDR2 sequences are MNHEY and SMNVEV (reference sequence). Trimming cost V 2 bases and J 4 bases, with 12 bases left between them. CDR3 coding DNA: TGTGCCAGCAGTTTACTCACAGTCACCGGGGCCAACGTCCTGACTTTC. This codes for CASSLLTVTGANVLTF.

The rearrangement uses TRBV7-3 and TRBJ2-1, with D perhaps TRBD2 (6 bases). This CDR3 spans 17 amino acids. V lost 5 bases and J lost 0, with 17 bases in between. Per germline, CDR1 SGHTA and CDR2 FQGTGA. CDR3 in DNA: TGTGCCAGCAGCACCGATTATGAAGCGGGCTCCTACAATGAGCAGTTCTTC. Translation: CASSTDYEAGSYNEQFF.

The chain combines TRBV11-2 with TRBJ2-7, with 7 bases aligning to TRBD2. V lost 5 bases to trimming and J lost 3 bases; unmatched junction nucleotides: 22. The CDR3 spans 19 residues. Germline CDR1 reads SGHAT; CDR2 reads FQNNGV. CDR3 in DNA: TGTGCCAGCAGCCTCGATTACCCTTCTTGGGGGACTAAATACTACGAGCAGTACTTC. Residues: CASSLDYPSWGTKYYEQYF. The full variable domain, rest sourced from reference TRBV11-2 and TRBJ2-7, is EAGVAQSPRYKIIEKRQSVAFWCNPISGHATLYWYQQILGQGPKLLIQFQNNGVVDDSQLPKDRFSAERLKGVDSTLKIQPAKLEDSAVYLCASSLDYPSWGTKYYEQYFGPGTRLTVT.

This clone showed up just once. This sequence joins TRBV7-9 and TRBJ2-2; no clear D gene. Germline CDR1 reads SEHNR; CDR2 reads FQNEAQ (reference sequence). The CDR3 is made up of 13 amino acids. The V gene lost 5 bases and the J gene lost 7 bases, with 11 bases spanning the gap. The chain's CDR3 is CASSLPLIGELFF. CDR3 coding DNA: TGTGCCAGCAGCCTGCCACTTATCGGGGAGCTGTTTTTT. Full variable domain (remainder filled in from reference TRBV7-9 and TRBJ2-2): DTGVSQNPRHKITKRGQNVTFRCDPISEHNRLYWYRQTLGQGPEFLTYFQNEAQLEKSRLLSDRFSAERPKGSFSTLEIQRTEQGDSAMYLCASSLPLIGELFFGEGSRLTVL.

The V call is TRBV6-5, the J call TRBJ1-1, with 10 positions matching TRBD1. Looked up from germline, CDR1 is MNHEY and CDR2 is SVGAGI. The V gene end was trimmed by 0 bases and the J gene end by 7 bases; junction bases not matched to a gene: 5. This CDR3 contains 15 residues. The CDR3 reads CASSYSDRGTGEAFF. CDR3 nucleotides: TGTGCCAGCAGTTACTCGGACAGGGGGACGGGTGAAGCTTTCTTT.